This is a list of T cell receptor beta chains from one sample in a study of response to subunit inactivated influenza vaccine. TCRdb called the RT-PCR reads again in MiXCR, with one record for every CDR3 protein. The sample consists of 860,000 or so distinct CDR3 sequences, 21% of them appearing once. The sample in question was PBMCs from blood, obtained 4 to 6 days after vaccination. The receptor set was obtained from a man aged 50 to 59 who received an inactivated influenza vaccine. CDR3s include the opening cysteine and the closing phenylalanine or tryptophan. A D gene is named only where the DNA matches it firmly. Size values are once, few and many counts, or a class for expanded clones, and some rows have none.

CDR3 | DNA | D | size | J | V
CASTGIAGVETQYF | TGTGCCAGCACTGGAATAGCGGGAGTAGAGACCCAGTACTTC | TRBD2 | . | TRBJ2-5 | TRBV12-3/TRBV12-4
CASSRRGLEAFF | TGTGCCAGCAGCCGGCGGGGTCTTGAAGCTTTCTTT | . | few | TRBJ1-1 | TRBV7-9
CASSLPLTGWQYF | TGTGCCAGCAGTTTACCCCTGACAGGTTGGCAGTACTTC | . | few | TRBJ2-7 | TRBV12-3/TRBV12-4
CSVEGDPLAELQETQYF | TGCAGCGTTGAAGGCGACCCTTTGGCGGAACTCCAAGAGACCCAGTACTTC | . | few | TRBJ2-5 | TRBV29-1
CASSLADVQGKGYTF | TGTGCCAGCAGCTTAGCGGACGTACAGGGAAAAGGCTACACCTTC | . | . | TRBJ1-2 | TRBV7-9
CASSLAPGEDYGYTF | TGTGCCAGCAGCTTGGCCCCAGGGGAAGACTATGGCTACACCTTC | . | . | TRBJ1-2 | TRBV5-8
CASSTDGRLDTGELFF | TGTGCCAGCAGCACCGACGGACGTCTCGACACCGGGGAGCTGTTTTTT | . | . | TRBJ2-2 | TRBV11-3
CASSQDAFGPSGRTNYQETQYF | TGTGCCAGCAGCCAAGATGCGTTCGGCCCTAGCGGGAGGACAAACTACCAAGAGACCCAGTACTTC | TRBD2 | . | TRBJ2-5 | TRBV4-2
CSARRWRGENTEAFF | TGCAGTGCTAGACGTTGGCGCGGGGAGAACACTGAAGCTTTCTTT | . | . | TRBJ1-1 | TRBV20-1
CASSRPGSQETQYF | TGTGCCAGCAGCCGCCCTGGGTCGCAGGAGACCCAGTACTTC | . | few | TRBJ2-5 | TRBV7-2
CASSQVVDRGMTDTQYF | TGTGCCAGCAGCCAAGTCGTGGACAGGGGTATGACAGATACGCAGTATTTT | TRBD1 | once | TRBJ2-3 | TRBV3-1
CASSHFRGDTQYF | TGCGCCAGCAGCCATTTCAGGGGGGATACGCAGTATTTT | TRBD1 | few | TRBJ2-3 | TRBV4-3
CATSDAGWNSPLHF | TGTGCCACCAGTGATGCGGGGTGGAATTCACCCCTCCACTTT | . | many | TRBJ1-6 | TRBV24-1
CASSYLRTGGGYGYTF | TGTGCCAGCAGTTACCTGAGGACAGGGGGAGGGTATGGCTACACCTTC | TRBD1 | few | TRBJ1-2 | TRBV6-5
CASSYLRGTRTGDEQYF | TGTGCCAGCAGCTACCTCAGGGGAACTAGAACTGGGGACGAGCAGTACTTC | . | . | TRBJ2-7 | TRBV7-8
CSARDSLAVKETQYF | TGCAGTGCTAGAGATTCCCTAGCGGTGAAAGAGACCCAGTACTTC | TRBD2 | . | TRBJ2-5 | TRBV20-1
CASSLRYPPRRENSPLHF | TGTGCCAGCAGCCTTCGCTACCCCCCACGACGGGAAAATTCACCCCTCCACTTT | . | once | TRBJ1-6 | TRBV3-1
CASSYPSLVALYEQYF | TGTGCCAGCAGTTACCCCTCATTGGTAGCTCTCTACGAGCAGTACTTC | . | . | TRBJ2-7 | TRBV6-5
CASSLSPEAEQIF | TGTGCCAGCAGTTTGTCGCCCGAGGCTGAGCAGATCTTC | . | . | TRBJ2-1 | TRBV12-3/TRBV12-4
CASGLVLSGPDQPQHF | TGTGCTAGTGGTTTGGTACTATCAGGTCCCGATCAGCCCCAGCATTTT | . | . | TRBJ1-5 | TRBV12-5
CASSQDWGGPSSYNEQFF | TGTGCCAGCAGCCAAGACTGGGGGGGTCCGAGCTCCTACAATGAGCAGTTCTTC | TRBD2 | . | TRBJ2-1 | TRBV4-2
CASSLGQTGGQPQHF | TGTGCCAGCAGCCTCGGGCAAACGGGGGGTCAGCCCCAGCATTTT | . | . | TRBJ1-5 | TRBV12-3/TRBV12-4
CASSHYKEPAYEQYF | TGCGCCAGCAGCCACTATAAAGAGCCTGCCTACGAGCAGTACTTC | . | . | TRBJ2-7 | TRBV4-3
CSAGGQGVGYTF | TGCAGTGCTGGGGGACAGGGGGTTGGCTACACCTTC | TRBD1 | few | TRBJ1-2 | TRBV20-1
CASSLGRTSGRARNTGELFF | TGCGCCAGCAGCTTGGGCCGGACTAGCGGGAGGGCCCGGAACACCGGGGAGCTGTTTTTT | TRBD2 | few | TRBJ2-2 | TRBV5-1
CSARDLREAQRNTQYF | TGCAGTGCTAGAGATCTTAGGGAGGCCCAGCGGAATACGCAGTATTTT | . | . | TRBJ2-3 | TRBV20-1
CASSLARAANTGELFF | TGTGCCAGCAGCTTGGCCAGGGCAGCGAACACCGGGGAGCTGTTTTTT | . | . | TRBJ2-2 | TRBV5-4
CASSLATWGMDHEQFF | TGCGCCAGCAGCTTGGCCACCTGGGGGATGGACCATGAGCAGTTCTTC | . | . | TRBJ2-1 | TRBV5-1
CASSHGQGSSYEQYF | TGCGCCAGCAGCCACGGACAGGGAAGCTCCTACGAGCAGTACTTC | TRBD1 | many | TRBJ2-7 | TRBV5-1
CASSLGGQAVINGYTF | TGTGCCAGCAGCTTAGGCGGGCAGGCGGTCATTAATGGCTACACCTTC | . | . | TRBJ1-2 | TRBV7-9
CASSHDRGFYNEQFF | TGCGCCAGCAGCCACGACAGGGGGTTCTACAATGAGCAGTTCTTC | TRBD1 | once | TRBJ2-1 | TRBV4-1
CASRSGGGINRDTQYF | TGCGCCAGCAGAAGTGGAGGGGGCATAAATCGAGATACGCAGTATTTT | . | few | TRBJ2-3 | TRBV5-1
CASSSPDKGYTEAFF | TGTGCCAGCAGCTCCCCGGACAAAGGGTACACTGAAGCTTTCTTT | . | few | TRBJ1-1 | TRBV7-9
CASSLDVGSPSFEQYF | TGTGCCAGCAGCTTAGACGTGGGGTCGCCCTCCTTCGAGCAGTACTTC | . | few | TRBJ2-7 | TRBV7-8
CAWSRSGATYNSPLHF | TGTGCCTGGAGTCGATCAGGAGCGACCTATAATTCACCCCTCCACTTT | . | . | TRBJ1-6 | TRBV30
CASSPGTGPYTEAFF | TGTGCCAGCTCACCAGGGACAGGACCCTACACTGAAGCTTTCTTT | TRBD1 | . | TRBJ1-1 | TRBV18
CASSYSTRQGGDTQYF | TGTGCCAGCAGTTACTCGACGCGCCAGGGGGGAGATACGCAGTATTTT | . | . | TRBJ2-3 | TRBV6-5
CASSLVAGNSYEQYF | TGTGCCAGCAGCTTAGTGGCGGGGAACTCCTACGAGCAGTACTTC | . | . | TRBJ2-7 | TRBV7-2
CASSPLPGQVYNEQFF | TGTGCCAGCAGCCCCCTCCCCGGGCAAGTCTACAATGAGCAGTTCTTC | . | few | TRBJ2-1 | TRBV7-2
CASSVVGSGQQAFF | TGTGCCAGCAGCGTAGTCGGGTCGGGGCAGCAAGCTTTCTTT | . | . | TRBJ1-1 | TRBV9
CASSSYRDFSYEQYF | TGCGCCAGCAGCAGTTACCGGGACTTCTCCTACGAGCAGTACTTC | . | few | TRBJ2-7 | TRBV5-1
CASSPGNFNQPQHF | TGTGCCAGCAGCCCGGGGAACTTCAATCAGCCCCAGCATTTT | . | . | TRBJ1-5 | TRBV7-9
CASSESWQGLYEQYF | TGTGCCAGCAGTGAATCTTGGCAGGGACTCTACGAGCAGTACTTC | . | . | TRBJ2-7 | TRBV2
CASSSDISTDTQYF | TGTGCCAGCAGCTCGGATATTAGCACAGATACGCAGTATTTT | . | few | TRBJ2-3 | TRBV7-3
CASSIRPGTSSYNEQFF | TGTGCCAGTAGTATACGCCCGGGAACGAGCTCCTACAATGAGCAGTTCTTC | . | . | TRBJ2-1 | TRBV19
CASSQGVSTGELFF | TGTGCCAGCAGCCAAGGGGTTTCCACCGGGGAGCTGTTTTTT | . | . | TRBJ2-2 | TRBV3-1
CASSFTGDYGYTF | TGTGCCAGCAGTTTTACAGGCGACTATGGCTACACCTTC | . | . | TRBJ1-2 | TRBV12-3/TRBV12-4
CASREQGMRGEQYF | TGTGCCAGCAGGGAACAGGGTATGAGAGGCGAGCAGTACTTC | . | few | TRBJ2-7 | TRBV28
CATRSSDTGELFF | TGTGCCACCAGGTCAAGCGACACCGGGGAGCTGTTTTTT | . | . | TRBJ2-2 | TRBV24-1
CALDIWQLETGKLFF | TGTGCCCTGGACATATGGCAACTCGAGACTGGAAAACTGTTTTTT | . | few | TRBJ1-4 | TRBV30
CASSFPPGGATEVGELFF | TGTGCCAGCAGTTTCCCTCCGGGAGGGGCTACGGAGGTCGGGGAGCTGTTTTTT | TRBD2 | many | TRBJ2-2 | TRBV6-5
CSANPGGETQYF | TGCAGTGCTAACCCCGGGGGGGAGACCCAGTACTTC | TRBD2 | . | TRBJ2-5 | TRBV20-1
CATSTSGGQSYEQYF | TGTGCCACCTCAACTAGCGGGGGACAATCCTACGAGCAGTACTTC | TRBD2 | . | TRBJ2-7 | TRBV12-3/TRBV12-4
CASRHTSSKETQYF | TGCGCCAGCAGACATACTAGCTCCAAAGAGACCCAGTACTTC | . | few | TRBJ2-5 | TRBV5-1